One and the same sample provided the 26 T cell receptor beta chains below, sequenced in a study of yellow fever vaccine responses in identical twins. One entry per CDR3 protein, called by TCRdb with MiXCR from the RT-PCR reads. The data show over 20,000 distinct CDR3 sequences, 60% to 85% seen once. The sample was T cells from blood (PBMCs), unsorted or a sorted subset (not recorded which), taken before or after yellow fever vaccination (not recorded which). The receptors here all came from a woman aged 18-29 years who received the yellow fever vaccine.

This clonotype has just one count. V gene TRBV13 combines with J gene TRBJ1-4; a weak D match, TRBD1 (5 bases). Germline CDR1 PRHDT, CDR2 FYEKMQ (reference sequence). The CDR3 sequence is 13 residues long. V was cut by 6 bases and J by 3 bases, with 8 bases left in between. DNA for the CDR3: TGTGCCAGCAGGGGGCTGGCTAATGAAAAACTGTTTTTT. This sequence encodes CASRGLANEKLFF. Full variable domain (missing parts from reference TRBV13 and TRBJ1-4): AAGVIQSPRHLIKEKRETATLKCYPIPRHDTVYWYQQGPGQDPQFLISFYEKMQSDKGSIPDRFSAQQFSDYHSELNMSSLELGDSALYFCASRGLANEKLFFGSGTQLSVL.

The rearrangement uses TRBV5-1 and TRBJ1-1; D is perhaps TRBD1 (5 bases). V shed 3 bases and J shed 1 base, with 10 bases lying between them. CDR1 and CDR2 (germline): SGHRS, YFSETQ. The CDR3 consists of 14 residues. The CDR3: CASSYKTGNTEAFF. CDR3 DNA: TGCGCCAGCAGCTACAAAACAGGGAACACTGAAGCTTTCTTT.

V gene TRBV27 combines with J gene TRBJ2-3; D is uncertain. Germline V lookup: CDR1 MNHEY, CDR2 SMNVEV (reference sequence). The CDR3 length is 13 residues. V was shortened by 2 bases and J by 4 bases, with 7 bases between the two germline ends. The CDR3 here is CASSLDSPDTQYF. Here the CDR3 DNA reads TGTGCCAGCAGTTTAGACTCTCCAGATACGCAGTATTTT.

CDR3 loop: CATTSSYEQYF. As DNA, the CDR3 is TGTGCCACCACCTCGAGTTACGAGCAGTACTTC. V gene TRBV13 combines with J gene TRBJ2-7; D gene uncertain. The V gene lost 10 bases and the J gene lost 4 bases, with 11 bases spanning the gap. Germline V gene lookup returns CDR1 PRHDT and CDR2 FYEKMQ (reference sequence). This CDR3 spans 11 amino acids.

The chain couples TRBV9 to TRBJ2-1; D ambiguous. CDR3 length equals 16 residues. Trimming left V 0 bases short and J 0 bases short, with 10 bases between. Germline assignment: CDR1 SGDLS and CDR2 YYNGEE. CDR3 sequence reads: CASSVDHLSSYNEQFF. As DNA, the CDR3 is TGTGCCAGCAGCGTAGATCACCTGAGCTCCTACAATGAGCAGTTCTTC.

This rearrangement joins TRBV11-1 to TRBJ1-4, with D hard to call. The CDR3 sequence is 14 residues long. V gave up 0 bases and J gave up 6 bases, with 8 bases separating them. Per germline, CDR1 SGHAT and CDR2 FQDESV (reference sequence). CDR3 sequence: CASSLAIWDEKLFF. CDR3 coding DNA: TGTGCCAGCAGCTTAGCAATTTGGGATGAAAAACTGTTTTTT. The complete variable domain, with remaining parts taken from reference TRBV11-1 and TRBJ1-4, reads EAEVAQSPRYKITEKSQAVAFWCDPISGHATLYWYRQILGQGPELLVQFQDESVVDDSQLPKDRFSAERLKGVDSTLKIQPAELGDSAMYLCASSLAIWDEKLFFGSGTQLSVL.

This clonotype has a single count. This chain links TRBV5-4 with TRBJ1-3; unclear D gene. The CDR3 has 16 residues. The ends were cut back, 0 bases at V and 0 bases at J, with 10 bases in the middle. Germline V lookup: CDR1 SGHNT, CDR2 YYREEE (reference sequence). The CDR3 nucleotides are TGTGCCAGCAGCTTGGATCGGGAGACCTCTGGAAACACCATATATTTT. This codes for CASSLDRETSGNTIYF.

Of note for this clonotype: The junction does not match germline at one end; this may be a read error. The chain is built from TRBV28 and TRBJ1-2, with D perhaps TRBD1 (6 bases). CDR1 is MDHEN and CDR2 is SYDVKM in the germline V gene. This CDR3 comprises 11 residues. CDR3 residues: CASSPLGGCTF. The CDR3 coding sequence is TGTGCCAGCAGCCCCCTCGGGGGCTGCACCTTC.

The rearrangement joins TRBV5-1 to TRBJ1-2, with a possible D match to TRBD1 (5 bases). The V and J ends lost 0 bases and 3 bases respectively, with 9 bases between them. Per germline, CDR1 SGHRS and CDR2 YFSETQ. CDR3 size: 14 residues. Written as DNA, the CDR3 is TGCGCCAGCAGCTTGGCGGGGCACGACTATGGCTACACCTTC. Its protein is CASSLAGHDYGYTF.

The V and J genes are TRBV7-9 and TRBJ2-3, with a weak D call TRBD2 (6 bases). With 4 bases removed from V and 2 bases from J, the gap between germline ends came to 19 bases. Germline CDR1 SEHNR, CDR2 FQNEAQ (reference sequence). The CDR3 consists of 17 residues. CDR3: CASSSKSQAGITDTQYF. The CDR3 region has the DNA TGTGCCAGCAGCTCGAAGAGTCAAGCGGGCATCACAGATACGCAGTATTTT.

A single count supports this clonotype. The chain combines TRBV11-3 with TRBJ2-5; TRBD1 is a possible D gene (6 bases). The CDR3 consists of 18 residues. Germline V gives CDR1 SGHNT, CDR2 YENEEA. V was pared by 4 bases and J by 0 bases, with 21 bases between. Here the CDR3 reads CASSSVTGAPGYQETQYF. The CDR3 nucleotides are TGTGCCAGCAGCTCGGTGACAGGAGCCCCTGGTTACCAAGAGACCCAGTACTTC.

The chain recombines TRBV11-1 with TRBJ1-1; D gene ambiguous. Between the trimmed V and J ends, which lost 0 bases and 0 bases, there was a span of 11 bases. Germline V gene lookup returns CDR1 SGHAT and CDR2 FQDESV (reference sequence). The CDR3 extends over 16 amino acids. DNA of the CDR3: TGTGCCAGCAGCTTAGCCCCCGCACCTATGAACACTGAAGCTTTCTTT. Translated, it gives CASSLAPAPMNTEAFF.

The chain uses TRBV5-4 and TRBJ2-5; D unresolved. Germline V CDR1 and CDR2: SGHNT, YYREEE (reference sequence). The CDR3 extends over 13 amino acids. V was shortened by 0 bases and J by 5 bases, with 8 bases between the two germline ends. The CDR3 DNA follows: TGTGCCAGCAGCTTGGACTTAGGGGAGACCCAGTACTTC. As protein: CASSLDLGETQYF. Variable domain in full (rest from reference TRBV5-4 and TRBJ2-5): ETGVTQSPTHLIKTRGQQVTLRCSSQSGHNTVSWYQQALGQGPQFIFQYYREEENGRGNFPPRFSGLQFPNYSSELNVNALELDDSALYLCASSLDLGETQYFGPGTRLLVL.

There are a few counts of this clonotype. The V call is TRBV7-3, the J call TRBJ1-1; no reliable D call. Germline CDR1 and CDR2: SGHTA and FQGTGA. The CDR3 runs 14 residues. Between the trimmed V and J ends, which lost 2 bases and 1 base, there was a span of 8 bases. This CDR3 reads CASSLSGWNTEAFF. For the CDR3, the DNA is TGTGCCAGCAGCTTATCAGGCTGGAACACTGAAGCTTTCTTT.

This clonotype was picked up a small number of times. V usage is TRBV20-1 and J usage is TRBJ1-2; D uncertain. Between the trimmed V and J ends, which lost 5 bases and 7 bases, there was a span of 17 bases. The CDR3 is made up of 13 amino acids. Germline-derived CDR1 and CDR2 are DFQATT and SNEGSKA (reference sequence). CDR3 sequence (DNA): TGCAGTGCTCTACGGGGTGGAGTAGGTGGCTACACCTTC. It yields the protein CSALRGGVGGYTF.

CDR3 amino acids: CASSRTGTNYEQYF. DNA for the CDR3: TGTGCCAGCAGCCGAACCGGGACAAACTACGAGCAGTACTTC. J is TRBJ2-7 and V is TRBV27, with D possibly matching TRBD1 (6 bases). The CDR3 extends over 14 amino acids. V was shortened by 6 bases and J by 3 bases, with 15 bases between the two germline ends. The germline CDR1 and CDR2 sequences are MNHEY and SMNVEV (reference sequence).

The CDR3 sequence is CSVDPSLAGVGNEQFF. The CDR3 DNA sequence: TGCAGCGTTGACCCCTCACTAGCGGGGGTCGGCAATGAGCAGTTCTTC. The chain joins TRBV29-1 to TRBJ2-1, with 11 bases that match TRBD2. CDR3 length: 16 residues. With V trimmed by 3 bases and J by 6 bases, 10 bases remained unmatched. The germline gives CDR1 SQVTM, CDR2 ANQGSEA.

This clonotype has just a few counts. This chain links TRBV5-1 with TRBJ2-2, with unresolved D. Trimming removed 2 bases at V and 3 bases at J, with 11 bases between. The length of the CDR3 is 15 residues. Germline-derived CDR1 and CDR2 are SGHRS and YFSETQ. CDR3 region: CASSFGLTDTGELFF. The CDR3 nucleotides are TGCGCCAGCAGCTTTGGGCTAACCGACACCGGGGAGCTGTTTTTT.

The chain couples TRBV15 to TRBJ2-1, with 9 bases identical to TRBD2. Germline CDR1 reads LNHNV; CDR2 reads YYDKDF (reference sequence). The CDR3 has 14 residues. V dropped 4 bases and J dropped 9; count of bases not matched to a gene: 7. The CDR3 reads CATSKGLASIEQFF. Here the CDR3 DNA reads TGTGCCACCAGCAAGGGACTAGCATCCATTGAGCAGTTCTTC.

The CDR3 loop reads CASSPGTGRYEQYF. The CDR3 DNA sequence: TGTGCCAGCAGCCCCGGGACGGGACGCTACGAGCAGTACTTC. J is TRBJ2-7 and V is TRBV4-2; D possibly uses TRBD1 or TRBD2 (5 bases each). CDR1 and CDR2 from the germline V gene are LGHNA and YNFKEQ. CDR3 size: 14 residues. Trimming removed 4 bases from V and 3 bases from J, with 13 bases in between.

The CDR3 sequence: CASRIDRAHGYTF. The CDR3 DNA sequence: TGTGCCAGCAGGATCGACAGGGCTCATGGCTACACCTTC. The V gene is TRBV11-2, the J gene TRBJ1-2; 7 bases are a match to TRBD1. The CDR3 spans 13 residues. The germline V gene has CDR1 SGHAT and CDR2 FQNNGV. The V and J ends lost 6 bases and 6 bases, in that order; junction bases with no gene match: 7.

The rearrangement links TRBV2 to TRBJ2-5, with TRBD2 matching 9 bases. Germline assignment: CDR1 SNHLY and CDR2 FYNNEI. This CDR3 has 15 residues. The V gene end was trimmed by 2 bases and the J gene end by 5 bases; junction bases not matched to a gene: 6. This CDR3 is CASSELAGSLETQYF. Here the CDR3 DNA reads TGTGCCAGCAGTGAACTAGCGGGATCGTTGGAGACCCAGTACTTC.

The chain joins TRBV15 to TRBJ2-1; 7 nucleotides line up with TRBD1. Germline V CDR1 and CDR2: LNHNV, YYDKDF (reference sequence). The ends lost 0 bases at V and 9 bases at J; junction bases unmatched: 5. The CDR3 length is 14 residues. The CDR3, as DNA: TGTGCCACCAGCAGAGATCTTGGGACAGTTGAGCAGTTCTTC. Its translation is CATSRDLGTVEQFF.

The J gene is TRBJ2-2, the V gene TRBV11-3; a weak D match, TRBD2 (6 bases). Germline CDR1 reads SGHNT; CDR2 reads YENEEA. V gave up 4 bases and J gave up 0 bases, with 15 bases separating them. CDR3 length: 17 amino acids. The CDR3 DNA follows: TGTGCCAGCAGCTCCTATCCGGGGGTCTCGAACACCGGGGAGCTGTTTTTT. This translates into CASSSYPGVSNTGELFF. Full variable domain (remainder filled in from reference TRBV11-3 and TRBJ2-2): EAGVVQSPRYKIIEKKQPVAFWCNPISGHNTLYWYLQNLGQGPELLIRYENEEAVDDSQLPKDRFSAERLKGVDSTLKIQPAELGDSAVYLCASSSYPGVSNTGELFFGEGSRLTVL.

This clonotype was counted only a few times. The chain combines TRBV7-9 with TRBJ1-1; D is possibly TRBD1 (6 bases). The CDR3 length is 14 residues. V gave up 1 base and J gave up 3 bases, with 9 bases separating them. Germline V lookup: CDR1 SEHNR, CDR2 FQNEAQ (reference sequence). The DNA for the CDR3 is TGTGCCAGCAGCTTAGGACAGGTCGACACTGAAGCTTTCTTT. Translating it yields CASSLGQVDTEAFF.

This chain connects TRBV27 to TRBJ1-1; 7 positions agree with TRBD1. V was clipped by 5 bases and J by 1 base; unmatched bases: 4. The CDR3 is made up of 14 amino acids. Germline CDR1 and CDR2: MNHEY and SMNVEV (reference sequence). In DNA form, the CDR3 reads TGTGCCAGCAGTCCGAACAGGGGGAACACTGAAGCTTTCTTT. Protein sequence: CASSPNRGNTEAFF.